One sample yielded the 27 T cell receptor beta chains listed below, sequenced in a study of blood T cell repertoires in COVID-19. Method: immunoSEQ multiplex PCR; TCRdb's copy keeps in-frame clones and lacks some. Found here are some 170,000 clones, approximately 80% of them singletons; the top ten hold around 6.7%. The sequenced sample was peripheral blood. All receptors derive from a woman in her thirties or forties with COVID-19, enrolled during active disease.

The V and J genes are TRBV5-1 and TRBJ2-7, with D perhaps TRBD1 (6 bases). Germline values: CDR1 SGHRS, CDR2 YFSETQ. The CDR3 extends over 15 amino acids. Trimming pared 4 bases from V and 2 bases from J, leaving 16 bases between. This CDR3 is CASSLNQGIPYEQYF. The CDR3 DNA sequence: TGCGCCAGCAGCCTGAATCAGGGGATCCCCTACGAGCAGTACTTC.

The J gene is TRBJ1-5, the V gene TRBV2; 10 nucleotides agree with TRBD1. Trimming cost V 2 bases and J 0 bases; bases outside gene matches: 10. The germline gives CDR1 SNHLY, CDR2 FYNNEI. This CDR3 region has 19 residues. The CDR3: CASSERETGGGYSNQPQHF. The CDR3 nucleotides are TGTGCCAGCAGTGAAAGGGAGACAGGGGGCGGCTATAGCAATCAGCCCCAGCATTTT.

The V and J genes are TRBV4-1 and TRBJ1-4, with 9 bases lining up with TRBD1. The length of the CDR3 is 16 residues. Trimming cost V 4 bases and J 8 bases; bases outside gene matches: 11. In germline, CDR1 is MGHRA, CDR2 YSYEKL. CDR3 nucleotide sequence: TGCGCCAGCAGCCGCGCCGGGACAGGGCAGTGGGAAAAACTGTTTTTT. Its protein is CASSRAGTGQWEKLFF.

The rearrangement joins TRBV6-5 to TRBJ2-5; possibly TRBD1 for D (6 bases). The CDR3 consists of 13 residues. Trimming shortened V by 8 bases and J by 5 bases, and 15 bases separated the two germline ends. Germline V gene data show CDR1 as MNHEY and CDR2 as SVGAGI. The CDR3 DNA reads as TGTGCCAGCCTCTTAGGGGGTAGGGAGACCCAGTACTTC. Amino acids: CASLLGGRETQYF.

The chain employs TRBV2 and TRBJ2-3; 7 nucleotides line up with TRBD2. The CDR3 covers 14 residues. V was clipped by 9 bases and J by 2 bases; unmatched bases: 8. Germline V gene sequence: CDR1 SNHLY, CDR2 FYNNEI. The CDR3 DNA follows: TGTGCCAGTCTAGCGGACTATCTCACAGATACGCAGTATTTT. Translation gives CASLADYLTDTQYF. Using reference TRBV2 and TRBJ2-3 for the parts outside the CDR3, the full variable domain is EPEVTQTPSHQVTQMGQEVILRCVPISNHLYFYWYRQILGQKVEFLVSFYNNEISEKSEIFDDQFSVERPDGSNFTLKIRSTKLEDSAMYFCASLADYLTDTQYFGPGTRLTVL.

This clone was observed a single time. The chain uses TRBV28 and TRBJ1-4; a weak D match, TRBD1 (5 bases). Trimming took 7 bases from V and 4 from J, leaving 16 bases between them. The CDR3 consists of 15 residues. Germline lookup yields CDR1 MDHEN and CDR2 SYDVKM. DNA for the CDR3: TGTGCCAGCATCCCCGGGGGACTTGGTAATGAAAAACTGTTTTTT. Residues: CASIPGGLGNEKLFF.

This clone has just a few counts. The J gene is TRBJ1-1, the V gene TRBV18; D call uncertain. Germline V CDR1 and CDR2: KGHSH, LQKENI. The germline V and J ends were trimmed by 1 base and 1 base, with 10 bases remaining between them. The CDR3 totals 15 residues. CDR3 sequence reads: CASSPQRQTNTEAFF. DNA of the CDR3: TGTGCCAGCTCACCACAGCGCCAAACGAACACTGAAGCTTTCTTT.

The chain links TRBV20-1 to TRBJ2-7, with 11 nucleotides matching TRBD2. With V trimmed by 3 bases and J by 7 bases, 8 bases remained unmatched. CDR3 length: 14 amino acids. The germline V gene has CDR1 DFQATT and CDR2 SNEGSKA (reference sequence). CDR3 protein: CSASWVAGGHEQYF. The CDR3 DNA reads as TGCAGTGCTAGTTGGGTAGCGGGGGGGCATGAGCAGTACTTC.

This chain links TRBV5-1 with TRBJ1-4; D might be TRBD1 (6 bases). V was cut by 4 bases and J by 0 bases, with 10 bases left in between. Germline V gene sequence: CDR1 SGHRS, CDR2 YFSETQ. The length of the CDR3 is 15 residues. Here the CDR3 reads CASSEDRPTNEKLFF. For the CDR3, the DNA is TGCGCCAGCAGCGAGGACAGACCAACTAATGAAAAACTGTTTTTT.

The chain has TRBV5-4 and TRBJ1-2; TRBD1 agrees at 7 bases. Trimming took 0 bases from V and 1 from J; bases not matched to a gene: 3. CDR1 is SGHNT and CDR2 is YYREEE in the germline V gene (reference sequence). This CDR3 is built from 15 residues. The CDR3 region has the DNA TGTGCCAGCAGCTTGGCAGGGGGTATTAACTATGGCTACACCTTC. Its translation: CASSLAGGINYGYTF.

This chain connects TRBV7-6 to TRBJ1-2, with 7 bases lining up with TRBD1. V lost 3 bases, J lost 0 bases, and 7 bases stayed unmatched. This CDR3 is 16 amino acids long. Germline loops: CDR1 SGHVS, CDR2 FNYEAQ. The CDR3: CASSLNRGLPNYGYTF. The CDR3 region has the DNA TGTGCCAGCAGCTTGAACAGGGGACTCCCTAACTATGGCTACACCTTC.

For the CDR3, the DNA is TGTGCCAGCAGCTGGGGACTAGCGGCCTACGAGCAGTACTTC. This encodes CASSWGLAAYEQYF. This chain joins TRBV11-2 and TRBJ2-7; TRBD2 aligns across 11 bases. The CDR3 sequence is 14 residues long. Germline lookup yields CDR1 SGHAT and CDR2 FQNNGV. J lost 2 bases, V lost 4 bases, and 1 base had no gene match.

The gene calls are TRBV6-4 and TRBJ2-3, with 13 bases identical to TRBD2. The CDR3 length is 18 residues. Germline V gives CDR1 MRHNA, CDR2 SNTAGT. V lost 4 bases, J lost 5 bases, and 12 bases stayed unmatched. The CDR3 spells CASSAQPTSGGALDTQYF. CDR3 in DNA: TGTGCCAGCAGTGCCCAGCCCACTAGCGGGGGGGCTTTAGATACGCAGTATTTT.

The rearrangement links TRBV7-9 to TRBJ1-4; D call uncertain. The CDR3 loop spans 17 amino acids. Trimming stripped 2 bases from V and 8 bases from J, with 21 bases between. CDR1 SEHNR and CDR2 FQNEAQ come from the germline V gene (reference sequence). The CDR3 sequence: CASSLNYFEREGEKLFF. The CDR3 nucleotides are TGTGCCAGCAGCTTAAATTACTTTGAGAGGGAGGGAGAAAAACTGTTTTTT.

This chain links TRBV10-1 with TRBJ2-5, with a weak D call TRBD2 (5 bases). Between the trimmed V and J ends, which lost 0 bases and 9 bases, there was a span of 14 bases. CDR1 WNHNN and CDR2 SYGVQD come from the germline V gene (reference sequence). The CDR3 has 14 residues. The CDR3 here is CASSESIGINPQYF. The CDR3 DNA sequence: TGCGCCAGCAGTGAGTCTATCGGGATTAACCCCCAGTACTTC.

The chain is built from TRBV3-1 (or the pseudogene TRBV3-2) and TRBJ2-6, with 9 bases that match TRBD1. Germline-derived CDR1 and CDR2 are LGHDT and YNNKEL (reference sequence). With 5 bases clipped from V and 4 bases from J, the junction kept 12 bases outside the gene matches. This CDR3 has 18 amino acids. CDR3 sequence: CASSTSGTGSSGANVLTF. The CDR3 DNA follows: TGTGCCAGCAGCACTTCCGGGACAGGGAGTTCAGGGGCCAACGTCCTGACTTTC.

The rearrangement uses TRBV7-2 and TRBJ2-5; the D gene is possibly TRBD1 (6 bases). Trimming removed 5 bases from V and 5 bases from J, with 18 bases in between. Germline V gene sequence: CDR1 SGHTA, CDR2 FQGNSA. CDR3 length: 15 amino acids. The CDR3 region has the DNA TGTGCCAGCAGCCCAGGACAGTTTGTCTCGGAGACCCAGTACTTC. Translating gives CASSPGQFVSETQYF.

This clone was recorded once. This sequence joins TRBV5-1 and TRBJ2-1; D is perhaps TRBD2 (6 bases). Trimming pared 0 bases from V and 5 bases from J, leaving 12 bases between. Germline CDR1 SGHRS, CDR2 YFSETQ. There are 15 residues in the CDR3. The CDR3 DNA follows: TGCGCCAGCAGCTTGGGGCTGCGGGAAGACAATGAGCAGTTCTTC. Its protein product is CASSLGLREDNEQFF.

The V gene is TRBV6-1, the J gene TRBJ2-5; tentative D call: TRBD2 (6 bases). CDR3 length equals 15 residues. The germline V gene has CDR1 MNHNS and CDR2 SASEGT. V lost 4 bases and J 2 bases, leaving 14 bases between the germline ends. CDR3 bases: TGTGCCAGCAGTGGGAGGGAGACAGTTCAAGAGACCCAGTACTTC. It encodes CASSGRETVQETQYF.

The chain recombines TRBV6-1 with TRBJ1-4, with D tentatively TRBD1 (6 bases). The CDR3 is made up of 16 amino acids. V shed 7 bases and J shed 0 bases, with 15 bases lying between them. CDR1 and CDR2 (germline): MNHNS, SASEGT. The CDR3 sequence: CASNDRPSATNEKLFF. In DNA form, the CDR3 reads TGTGCCAGCAATGACAGGCCATCGGCAACTAATGAAAAACTGTTTTTT.

The chain links TRBV27 to TRBJ1-6; TRBD1 matches at 9 bases. CDR1 and CDR2 from the germline V gene are MNHEY and SMNVEV (reference sequence). The CDR3 is made up of 14 amino acids. The ends lost 2 bases at V and 9 bases at J; junction bases unmatched: 2. The CDR3 loop reads CASSLTGQGSPLHF. The CDR3 DNA sequence: TGTGCCAGCAGTTTAACGGGACAGGGTTCACCCCTCCACTTT.

The rearrangement joins TRBV5-4 to TRBJ2-3; a weak D match, TRBD2 (5 bases). V lost 0 bases to trimming and J lost 4 bases, with 12 bases between them. CDR3 length equals 15 residues. Germline loops: CDR1 SGHNT, CDR2 YYREEE (reference sequence). The chain's CDR3 is CASSLVPTTPDTQYF. DNA for the CDR3: TGTGCCAGCAGCTTGGTCCCGACTACCCCAGATACGCAGTATTTT.

This rearrangement joins TRBV24-1 to TRBJ2-1; the match to TRBD1 covers 8 bases. The CDR3 is 15 amino acids. The J segment lost 7 bases and the V segment lost 2 bases, leaving 6 bases of the junction unmatched. Germline CDR1 reads KGHDR; CDR2 reads SFDVKD. CDR3: CATSDSDRAVNEQFF. The CDR3 DNA follows: TGTGCCACCAGTGATTCGGACAGGGCAGTAAATGAGCAGTTCTTC.

The chain couples TRBV7-9 to TRBJ2-5; weak D call: TRBD1 (6 bases). The CDR3 loop spans 14 amino acids. V shed 1 base and J shed 5 bases, with 11 bases lying between them. The germline V gene encodes CDR1 SEHNR and CDR2 FQNEAQ (reference sequence). The CDR3 DNA follows: TGTGCCAGCAGCTTAGGAGGGGGTGGTGAGACCCAGTACTTC. As protein: CASSLGGGGETQYF.

This sequence joins TRBV5-8 and TRBJ1-5; D may be TRBD1 (5 bases). The CDR3 loop spans 14 amino acids. Germline CDR1 SGHTS, CDR2 YDEGEE. Trimming cost V 6 bases and J 5 bases, with 15 bases left between them. CDR3 sequence: CASNPGDSYQPQHF. The CDR3 nucleotides are TGTGCCAGCAATCCCGGGGACTCATATCAGCCCCAGCATTTT. Filled out from reference TRBV5-8 and TRBJ1-5, the complete variable domain reads EAGVTQSPTHLIKTRGQQATLRCSPISGHTSVYWYQQALGLGLQFLLWYDEGEERNRGNFPPRFSGRQFPNYSSELNVNALELEDSALYLCASNPGDSYQPQHFGDGTRLSIL.

The genes are TRBV5-1 and TRBJ1-3; 7 bases map to TRBD1. J lost 0 bases, V lost 3 bases, and 3 bases had no gene match. The germline gives CDR1 SGHRS, CDR2 YFSETQ. The CDR3 length is 15 residues. CDR3 in amino acids: CASSSTGDSGNTIYF. CDR3 DNA: TGCGCCAGCAGCTCTACAGGGGACTCTGGAAACACCATATATTTT.

V gene TRBV2 combines with J gene TRBJ2-7; perhaps TRBD2 as D (5 bases). Germline V lookup: CDR1 SNHLY, CDR2 FYNNEI. The CDR3 covers 15 residues. Between the trimmed V and J ends, which lost 2 bases and 2 bases, there was a span of 13 bases. CDR3 sequence reads: CASSENSGSPYEQYF. The CDR3 region has the DNA TGTGCCAGCAGTGAAAATTCGGGGTCCCCCTACGAGCAGTACTTC.